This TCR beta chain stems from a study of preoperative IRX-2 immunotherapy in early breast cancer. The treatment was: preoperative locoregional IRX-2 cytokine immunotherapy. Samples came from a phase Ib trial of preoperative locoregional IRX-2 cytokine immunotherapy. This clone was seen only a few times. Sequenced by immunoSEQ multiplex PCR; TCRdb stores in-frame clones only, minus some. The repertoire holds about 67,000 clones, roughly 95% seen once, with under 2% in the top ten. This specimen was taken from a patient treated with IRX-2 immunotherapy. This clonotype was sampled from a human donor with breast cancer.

The CDR3 coding sequence is TGTGCCATCAGCTTCGACAGGGCTGGGGGCAATGAGCAGTTCTTC. Protein sequence: CAISFDRAGGNEQFF. The chain combines TRBV10-3 with TRBJ2-1; 7 bases align to TRBD1. The germline CDR1 and CDR2 sequences are ENHRY and SYGVKD. V dropped 6 bases and J dropped 6; count of bases not matched to a gene: 11. The CDR3 length is 15 residues.